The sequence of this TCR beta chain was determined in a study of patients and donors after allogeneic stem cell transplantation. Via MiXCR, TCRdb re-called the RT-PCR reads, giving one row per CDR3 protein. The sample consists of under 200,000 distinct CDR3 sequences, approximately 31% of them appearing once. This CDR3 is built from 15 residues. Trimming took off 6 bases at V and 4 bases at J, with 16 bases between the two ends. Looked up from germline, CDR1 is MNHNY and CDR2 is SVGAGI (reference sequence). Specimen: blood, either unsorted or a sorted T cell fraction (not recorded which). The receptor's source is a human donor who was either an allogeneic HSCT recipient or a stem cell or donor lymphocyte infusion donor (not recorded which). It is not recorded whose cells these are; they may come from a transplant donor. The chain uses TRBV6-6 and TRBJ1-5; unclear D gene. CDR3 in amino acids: CASSIEGVGNQPQHF. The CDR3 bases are TGTGCCAGCAGCATCGAAGGTGTTGGGAATCAGCCCCAGCATTTT.